A selection of T cell receptor beta chains follows, all from one sample in a study of PD-1 blockade in classical Hodgkin lymphoma. TCRdb keeps only in-frame clones here, not all; method: immunoSEQ multiplex PCR. Of some 64,000 clones detected, about 87% appear once; the ten largest clones hold 12%. The input for sequencing was peripheral blood mononuclear cells (PBMCs), taken at baseline. The receptors were gathered from a human donor with classical Hodgkin lymphoma. Each CDR3 is given with its conserved first and last residue. A D gene is named only where the DNA matches it firmly. Clone sizes are given selectively: once, few, many, or a class where the clone is expanded.

D gene	clone size	V gene	J gene	CDR3 protein	CDR3 DNA
TRBD1	NA	TRBV27	TRBJ2-1	CASSMGQSYNEQFF	TGTGCCAGCAGTATGGGACAGAGTTACAATGAGCAGTTCTTC
NA	NA	TRBV6-5	TRBJ1-1	CASSYSIGTPEAFF	TGTGCCAGCAGTTACTCGATAGGGACCCCTGAAGCTTTCTTT
TRBD1	NA	TRBV11-1	TRBJ2-3	CASRTGTGGVGGFTDTQYF	TGTGCCAGCAGGACCGGGACAGGAGGGGTCGGGGGCTTCACAGATACGCAGTATTTT
TRBD1	NA	TRBV5-8	TRBJ1-1	CASSYDRDLNTEAFF	TGTGCCAGCAGCTACGACAGGGACCTGAACACTGAAGCTTTCTTT
NA	NA	TRBV6-5	TRBJ2-3	CASSYLPGDTQYF	TGTGCCAGCAGTTACCTACCAGGAGATACGCAGTATTTT
NA	NA	TRBV7-9	TRBJ2-7	CASSFRVSSYEQYF	TGTGCCAGCAGCTTCCGGGTTAGCTCCTACGAGCAGTACTTC
TRBD2	once	TRBV5-6	TRBJ2-1	CASSFASGTYNEQFF	TGTGCCAGCAGCTTCGCTAGCGGAACTTACAATGAGCAGTTCTTC
NA	NA	TRBV9	TRBJ2-5	CASSVGLAQETQYF	TGTGCCAGCAGCGTAGGATTGGCACAAGAGACCCAGTACTTC
NA	NA	TRBV29-1	TRBJ2-5	CSGRFGSQETQYF	TGCAGCGGGAGGTTTGGCAGCCAAGAGACCCAGTACTTC
NA	NA	TRBV27	TRBJ1-1	CASSFRINTEAFF	TGTGCCAGCAGTTTCCGAATTAACACTGAAGCTTTCTTT
NA	NA	TRBV2	TRBJ1-1	CASRETTEAFF	TGTGCCAGCAGGGAGACCACTGAAGCTTTCTTT
NA	NA	TRBV14	TRBJ2-3	CASSPGQLADTQYF	TGTGCCAGCAGCCCGGGCCAACTCGCAGATACGCAGTATTTT
TRBD2	few	TRBV6-1	TRBJ2-5	CASSEVLGGGAETQYF	TGTGCCAGCAGTGAAGTCTTGGGCGGGGGGGCGGAGACCCAGTACTTC
TRBD1	NA	TRBV7-9	TRBJ2-7	CASKTGVGEQYF	TGTGCCAGCAAGACAGGGGTAGGCGAGCAGTACTTC
TRBD1	NA	TRBV7-8	TRBJ2-7	CASSSWTGVGYEQYF	TGTGCCAGCAGCTCCTGGACAGGGGTGGGCTACGAGCAGTACTTC
NA	NA	TRBV30	TRBJ2-2	CAWISDRTIDTGELFF	TGTGCCTGGATCTCCGACCGGACAATTGACACCGGGGAGCTGTTTTTT
NA	NA	TRBV7-9	TRBJ1-5	CASSPEGGGALSNQPQHF	TGTGCCAGCAGCCCCGAGGGTGGGGGGGCCTTGAGCAATCAGCCCCAGCATTTT
NA	NA	TRBV7-8	TRBJ1-5	CASTSGRAGQPQHF	TGTGCCAGCACCTCCGGACGGGCCGGGCAGCCCCAGCATTTT
TRBD1	NA	TRBV29-1	TRBJ1-2	CSVKGGRSYGYTF	TGCAGCGTCAAAGGGGGCAGAAGCTATGGCTACACCTTC
NA	NA	TRBV6-5	TRBJ2-7	CASSYSTQGGYYEQYF	TGTGCCAGCAGTTACTCGACGCAGGGGGGGTACTACGAGCAGTACTTC
NA	NA	TRBV30	TRBJ2-3	CAWSISQVPDTQYF	TGTGCCTGGAGCATATCACAGGTTCCAGATACGCAGTATTTT
TRBD1	NA	TRBV15	TRBJ2-6	CATSPPGQGLSGANVLTF	TGTGCCACCAGCCCTCCGGGACAGGGGCTATCTGGGGCCAACGTCCTGACTTTC
NA	few	TRBV19	TRBJ2-2	CASKIAYTGELFF	TGTGCCAGTAAGATTGCTTACACCGGGGAGCTGTTTTTT
TRBD1	few	TRBV5-1	TRBJ2-3	CATTTGGQTDTQYF	TGCGCCACCACAACAGGGGGCCAGACAGATACGCAGTATTTT
NA	NA	TRBV7-8	TRBJ1-2	CASSPRSDYGYTF	TGTGCCAGCAGCCCCCGCAGTGACTATGGCTACACCTTC
TRBD2	NA	TRBV4-3	TRBJ2-3	CASSQDPGLEVTDTQYF	TGCGCCAGCAGCCAAGATCCAGGACTAGAAGTCACAGATACGCAGTATTTT
NA	once	TRBV29-1	TRBJ2-1	CSVGEVNEQFF	TGCAGCGTTGGTGAGGTAAATGAGCAGTTCTTC
NA	NA	TRBV10-3	TRBJ2-7	CAISNPGTTYEQYF	TGTGCCATCAGTAATCCCGGGACCACCTACGAGCAGTACTTC
NA	NA	TRBV30	TRBJ2-2	CACPIARTTGELFF	TGTGCCTGCCCCATCGCCAGAACCACCGGGGAGCTGTTTTTT
NA	few	TRBV30	TRBJ1-1	CAWGQLNTEAFF	TGTGCCTGGGGACAGCTGAACACTGAAGCTTTCTTT
NA	NA	TRBV5-1	TRBJ1-1	CASRPTGPLNTEAFF	TGCGCCAGCAGGCCGACAGGACCGTTGAACACTGAAGCTTTCTTT
TRBD1	NA	TRBV2	TRBJ2-1	CASSDWGDRGSNEQFF	TGTGCCAGCAGTGATTGGGGTGACAGGGGGTCCAATGAGCAGTTCTTC
NA	NA	TRBV27	TRBJ1-1	CAVLGWNTEAFF	TGTGCCGTCCTCGGTTGGAACACTGAAGCTTTCTTT
TRBD1	NA	TRBV5-8	TRBJ2-7	CASSLAKLTGGFSYEQYF	TGTGCCAGCAGCTTGGCCAAGTTAACAGGGGGCTTCTCCTACGAGCAGTACTTC
NA	NA	TRBV21-1	TRBJ1-2	CASSMRQPIRLYGYTF	TGTGCCAGCAGCATGAGACAGCCGATAAGGCTCTATGGCTACACCTTC
NA	once	TRBV5-1	TRBJ1-1	CASSLGRDTEAFF	TGCGCCAGCAGCTTGGGTAGGGACACTGAAGCTTTCTTT
NA	NA	TRBV30	TRBJ2-3	CAWSEGVTYTQYF	TGTGCCTGGAGTGAAGGGGTCACATATACGCAGTATTTT
TRBD1	NA	TRBV18	TRBJ1-3	CASSPGQEEGNTIYF	TGTGCCAGCTCACCGGGACAGGAAGAGGGAAACACCATATATTTT
TRBD2	NA	TRBV6-5	TRBJ2-1	CASSAFAGGEQFF	TGTGCCAGCAGTGCCTTCGCGGGGGGCGAGCAGTTCTTC
TRBD1	NA	TRBV10-3	TRBJ2-2	CAISLTGQGGTGELFF	TGTGCCATCAGTCTCACCGGACAGGGTGGCACCGGGGAGCTGTTTTTT